This T cell receptor beta chain emerged from a study of blood T cell repertoires in COVID-19. Residents of about two dozen US areas, aged roughly 18 to 89 years, made up the participants. As originally analysed: Reference gene primer amplification yielded estimated nucleated cell counts. Assay used: immunoSEQ multiplex PCR; TCRdb lists only in-frame clones, some missing. The DNA gave D and trimming, while V, J and clone size come from that table. This repertoire shows 250,000 to 300,000 clones, roughly 93% found once; its top ten account for approximately 2.4%. The CDR3 sequence is 13 residues long. Germline CDR1 is SQVTM and CDR2 is ANQGSEA. V trimming: 6 bases; J trimming: 5 bases; junction bases outside the gene matches: 8.

Sequenced sample: PBMCs or T cells enriched from blood (not recorded which). The origin of this receptor is a woman in her forties with acute COVID-19. V usage is TRBV29-1 and J usage is TRBJ1-1; TRBD1 agrees at 8 bases. The CDR3 DNA follows: TGCAGCGTCGACAGGGGAGGGAGAACTGAAGCTTTCTTT. Its protein product is CSVDRGGRTEAFF.